This T cell receptor beta chain was sequenced in a study of a mutant IDH1 vaccine in newly diagnosed glioma (dated by TCRdb to the early 2020s). For the study in its entirety: Patients were given eight vaccinations, in weeks 1, 3, 5, 7, 11, 15, 19 and 23, which matched visits V03 through V10. In the chemotherapy-containing groups, vaccination started alongside temozolomide cycles, whereas in patients who had radiotherapy alone it started 4-6 weeks after radiotherapy. Of the roughly 32 patients who were treated, around 62% were male and 37.5% were female, and the mean age was about 37 years. Before enrollment, most patients had been given radiochemotherapy with temozolomide as standard therapy, while the rest had received either radiotherapy alone or temozolomide alone. Six visits were used for peripheral blood collection: V03 (baseline), V05, V07, V10, V12 and V13. For exploratory analyses, longitudinal TCRB deep sequencing was carried out in roughly 23 treated patients wherever samples were available.

This clone was detected only a few times. It lacks a known antigen. There are no base qualities to consult, and no much larger clone falls within one base. Beyond this particular receptor, the publication reports: It was noted by the authors that analyses of patient blood samples could not be reproduced owing to sample limitations. PBMC samples for TCRB deep sequencing were selected based on availability. Pseudoprogression seemed to be unrelated to changes in the top peripheral T cell clonotypes found by TCRB sequencing. Vaccine-induced immune responses across multiple MHC alleles were detected in approximately 93% of patients.

The time point label, read with the paper, signifies: week 5, during vaccination. Each vaccine dose, consisting of 300 ug of a 20-mer mutant IDH1 peptide in Montanide, was administered subcutaneously with topical imiquimod. The donors had newly diagnosed IDH1-mutant astrocytomas of WHO grade 3 or 4 that showed loss of nuclear ATRX. The samples were drawn from NOA16, a multicentre, single-arm, open-label phase I trial in Germany that tested a mutant IDH1 peptide vaccine in humans for the first time. Genomic DNA for TCRB sequencing was isolated from EDTA blood with the DNeasy Blood and Tissue Kit. The method was the immunoSEQ multiplex PCR assay. The hsTCRB Kit was used according to the manufacturer's protocol to amplify rearranged TCR beta chain sequences. TCRB libraries were sequenced on an Illumina MiSeq. The paper's data handling went like this. The proprietary platform of the kit vendor was used for demultiplexing, trimming and gene mapping. The source is immuneACCESS, and TCRdb retained only in-frame sequences with V and J called. Part of the clones is not carried over; for the studies checked, unresolved V genes explain less than half of this, and the remainder is unexplained. That table is the source of V, J and clone size, and D and trimming were worked out from the DNA. This sample gives 30,000 to 35,000 clones in total; roughly 50% of them show up just once. Jointly, the top ten make up roughly 11% of the sample.

Material: PBMCs, obtained from a glioma patient whose treatment included an IDH1 peptide vaccine. The source of this sequence is a woman between 18 and 29 years old with glioma.

The sequence in DNA is TGTGCCAGCTCACCAACGACAGCGAACACTGAAGCTTTCTTT. Its protein reads: CASSPTTANTEAFF. The V and J genes are TRBV18 and TRBJ1-1; a weak D assignment points to TRBD1 (5 bases agree). For CDR1 and CDR2, the germline V gene lists KGHSH and LQKENI. The CDR3 numbers 14 residues from cysteine through phenylalanine. Kept here is only the CDR3 DNA, which spans 42 bases and is read in frame from base 1. The V end loses 2 bases and the J end loses 1 base, and a stretch of 8 bases separates them.